The 21 T cell receptor beta chains below come from one sample, sequenced in a study of T cell repertoires in cytomegalovirus infection (dated by TCRdb to between 2018 and 2020). The instrument given in TCRdb is Illumina HiSeq 1500. TCRdb reworked the public reads: Q25 trimming with fastp, MiXCR clone assembly, productive beta chains retained. Here each entry gathers all rows of one CDR3 protein and keeps the most common genes and DNA. The sample table lists 200,000 to 300,000 distinct CDR3 sequences, 9% to 15% of them with a count of one. Together, the top ten hold around 1.6% of the sample. Sequencing input: PBMCs. These receptors were obtained from a human donor in good health (CMV status not recorded). Some clones in this sample may be carry-over from other donors' samples.

The rearrangement joins TRBV18 to TRBJ1-5; 8 bases map to TRBD1. Germline CDR1 KGHSH, CDR2 LQKENI. V lost 5 bases to trimming and J lost 6 bases; unmatched junction nucleotides: 9. CDR3 size: 15 residues. The CDR3 loop reads CASSSVQGVRQPQHF. CDR3 in DNA: TGTGCCAGCTCATCTGTACAGGGGGTTCGTCAGCCCCAGCATTTT.

The table lists this clonotype with many counts. The rearrangement uses TRBV20-1 and TRBJ2-5, with TRBD2 matching 12 bases. With V trimmed by 5 bases and J by 3 bases, 7 bases remained unmatched. CDR1 is DFQATT and CDR2 is SNEGSKA in the germline V gene (reference sequence). This CDR3 has 15 residues. In DNA form, the CDR3 reads TGCAGTGCTGGGAGACTAGCGGGGGAGGAAGAGACCCAGTACTTC. As protein: CSAGRLAGEEETQYF.

This clonotype was observed a few times. The chain combines TRBV2 with TRBJ2-1; D not resolved. V lost 1 base, J lost 12 bases, and 13 bases lay in between. The germline V gene has CDR1 SNHLY and CDR2 FYNNEI. The CDR3 covers 13 residues. The CDR3 region is CASSEEVEGPQFF. The CDR3 region has the DNA TGTGCCAGCAGTGAAGAAGTTGAAGGGCCGCAGTTCTTC.

This clonotype came up a few times. Written as DNA, the CDR3 is TGTGCCAGCACTAGAGCCGGGACAGGAAACACCGGGGAGCTGTTTTTT. Its translation: CASTRAGTGNTGELFF. The J gene is TRBJ2-2, the V gene TRBV2, with TRBD1 identical over 8 bases. CDR1 is SNHLY, CDR2 FYNNEI, per germline. The CDR3 is made up of 16 amino acids. Unmatched junction bases numbered 9, after V lost 7 bases and J lost 2 bases. Using reference TRBV2 and TRBJ2-2 for the parts outside the CDR3, the full variable domain is EPEVTQTPSHQVTQMGQEVILRCVPISNHLYFYWYRQILGQKVEFLVSFYNNEISEKSEIFDDQFSVERPDGSNFTLKIRSTKLEDSAMYFCASTRAGTGNTGELFFGEGSRLTVL.

The chain combines TRBV20-1 with TRBJ2-5, with D perhaps assigned TRBD1 or TRBD2 (5 bases each). Germline lookup yields CDR1 DFQATT and CDR2 SNEGSKA (reference sequence). This CDR3 has 12 amino acids. V lost 4 bases and J lost 5, with 11 bases in between. In DNA, the CDR3 is TGCAGTGCTAACCGGGGCTTGGAGACCCAGTACTTC. This encodes CSANRGLETQYF.

At least ten counts were recorded for this clonotype. The chain couples TRBV7-2 to TRBJ1-4; 10 bases match TRBD1. Germline V gene lookup returns CDR1 SGHTA and CDR2 FQGNSA. J lost 6 bases, V lost 5 bases, and 3 bases had no gene match. CDR3 length equals 14 residues. The CDR3 reads CASSKDRGYEKLFF. In DNA, the CDR3 is TGTGCCAGCAGCAAGGACAGGGGGTATGAAAAACTGTTTTTT.

This clonotype was counted many times. V gene TRBV6-2 or TRBV6-3 combines with J gene TRBJ1-1; D uncertain. Germline V gene sequence: CDR1 MNHEY, CDR2 SVGEGT. CDR3 size: 14 residues. V gave up 6 bases and J gave up 4 bases, with 15 bases separating them. In DNA, the CDR3 is TGTGCCAGCAGCTCCAGCAGGCAGATCACTGAAGCTTTCTTT. It translates to CASSSSRQITEAFF.

This clonotype was counted at least ten times. The chain combines TRBV7-2 with TRBJ2-7, with D possibly being TRBD1 (6 bases). The CDR3 contains 16 residues. Trimming pared 1 base from V and 0 bases from J, leaving 13 bases between. CDR1 SGHTA and CDR2 FQGNSA come from the germline V gene. CDR3 sequence: CASSLEGTLYSYEQYF. DNA of the CDR3: TGTGCCAGCAGCTTAGAGGGGACACTTTACTCCTACGAGCAGTACTTC.

This clonotype was seen many times. J is TRBJ2-3 and V is TRBV19; perhaps TRBD2 as D (5 bases). V dropped 3 bases and J dropped 4 bases, with 17 bases sitting between them. Germline CDR1 is LNHDA and CDR2 is SQIVND (reference sequence). The CDR3 sequence is 16 residues long. Here the CDR3 reads CASSIGNGNGADTQYF. The CDR3 region has the DNA TGTGCCAGTAGTATCGGAAACGGGAATGGCGCAGATACGCAGTATTTT.

The rearrangement uses TRBV6-2 or TRBV6-3 and TRBJ2-7; 12 bases agree with TRBD2. Germline loops: CDR1 MNHEY, CDR2 SVGEGT. The V segment lost 5 bases and the J segment 0 bases; nucleotides outside the gene matches: 5. CDR3 length: 16 residues. The CDR3 region has the DNA TGTGCCAGCAGTGCCTGGACTAGCGGGGCCTCCTACGAGCAGTACTTC. The encoded protein is CASSAWTSGASYEQYF.

The V gene is TRBV6-4, the J gene TRBJ2-2; D not certain. The ends were cut back, 6 bases at V and 6 bases at J, with 11 bases in the middle. Germline V gene data show CDR1 as MRHNA and CDR2 as SNTAGT. The CDR3 sequence is 13 residues long. The CDR3 nucleotides read TGTGCCAGCAGCCCACGGGTACCCGGGGAGCTGTTTTTT. Its protein is CASSPRVPGELFF.

The chain joins TRBV7-2 to TRBJ2-3; D perhaps matches TRBD1 (6 bases). Trimming pared 1 base from V and 5 bases from J, leaving 19 bases between. In germline, CDR1 is SGHTA, CDR2 FQGNSA. This CDR3 region has 17 residues. CDR3 nucleotide sequence: TGTGCCAGCAGCTTAGGGGTGACAGGCCCTTCGGTAGATACGCAGTATTTT. This gives the protein CASSLGVTGPSVDTQYF.

This clonotype was found a few times. The chain joins TRBV6-6 to TRBJ2-6; the match to TRBD1 covers 11 bases. With 2 bases clipped from V and 0 bases from J, the junction kept 3 bases outside the gene matches. The CDR3 extends over 18 amino acids. CDR1 is MNHNY and CDR2 is SVGAGI in the germline V gene (reference sequence). CDR3 DNA: TGTGCCAGCAGTTACCCCGGGACAGGGGGCTCTGGGGCCAACGTCCTGACTTTC. It specifies CASSYPGTGGSGANVLTF.

This clonotype was recorded only once. V and J are TRBV7-9 and TRBJ1-1, with D perhaps TRBD1 (5 bases). The germline V gene encodes CDR1 SEHNR and CDR2 FQNEAQ (reference sequence). Deletions cut 6 bases from V and 1 base from J, with 12 bases between. The CDR3 is 14 amino acids. DNA of the CDR3: TGTGCCAGCAGTGACAGAGGGAAGAACACTGAAGCTTTCTTT. Residues: CASSDRGKNTEAFF.

This clonotype was seen many times. The J gene is TRBJ2-2, the V gene TRBV7-2, with a weak D call TRBD1 (5 bases). Germline values: CDR1 SGHTA, CDR2 FQGNSA. The CDR3 loop spans 15 amino acids. The ends were cut back, 4 bases at V and 3 bases at J, with 12 bases in the middle. CDR3: CASSSDATDTGELFF. CDR3 nucleotide sequence: TGTGCCAGCAGCTCCGACGCGACAGACACCGGGGAGCTGTTTTTT. The full variable domain, in which reference TRBV7-2 and TRBJ2-2 provide the parts outside the CDR3, is GAGVSQSPSNKVTEKGKDVELRCDPISGHTALYWYRQSLGQGLEFLIYFQGNSAPDKSGLPSDRFSAERTGGSVSTLTIQRTQQEDSAVYLCASSSDATDTGELFFGEGSRLTVL.

This clonotype was observed at least ten times. The V gene is TRBV7-2, the J gene TRBJ1-3; D might be TRBD1 (6 bases). The CDR3 covers 15 residues. The germline gives CDR1 SGHTA, CDR2 FQGNSA. V was shortened by 3 bases and J by 4 bases, with 13 bases between the two germline ends. The DNA for the CDR3 is TGTGCCAGCAGCTTTAACAGGGATCCCGGAAACACCATATATTTT. Amino acids: CASSFNRDPGNTIYF.

This clonotype came up a few times. The V and J genes are TRBV20-1 and TRBJ2-1; 13 bases agree with TRBD2. The V gene end was trimmed by 3 bases and the J gene end by 6 bases; junction bases not matched to a gene: 5. The CDR3 is 15 residues long. Per the germline V gene, CDR1 is DFQATT and CDR2 is SNEGSKA (reference sequence). The CDR3 region is CSASRGLAGSNEQFF. CDR3 nucleotide sequence: TGCAGTGCTAGTCGGGGACTAGCGGGGTCCAATGAGCAGTTCTTC.

This clonotype was detected many times. J is TRBJ1-2 and V is TRBV7-2, with 9 bases lining up with TRBD1. CDR1 is SGHTA and CDR2 is FQGNSA in the germline V gene. The CDR3 length is 15 residues. Unmatched junction bases numbered 9, after V lost 5 bases and J lost 5 bases. The CDR3 DNA follows: TGTGCCAGCAGCCAACAATCGGGACAGGGATATGGCTACACCTTC. As protein: CASSQQSGQGYGYTF.

This clonotype occurred many times. The chain is built from TRBV28 and TRBJ2-1; 14 bases align to TRBD2. V shed 5 bases, J shed 6 bases, and the junction held 3 bases outside the gene matches. Looked up from germline, CDR1 is MDHEN and CDR2 is SYDVKM. The CDR3 extends over 15 amino acids. The DNA for the CDR3 is TGTGCCAGCAGTCAGACTAGCGGGAGGGTCAATGAGCAGTTCTTC. As protein: CASSQTSGRVNEQFF. Complete variable domain (other parts from reference TRBV28 and TRBJ2-1): DVKVTQSSRYLVKRTGEKVFLECVQDMDHENMFWYRQDPGLGLRLIYFSYDVKMKEKGDIPEGYSVSREKKERFSLILESASTNQTSMYLCASSQTSGRVNEQFFGPGTRLTVL.

The chain combines TRBV12-3 or TRBV12-4 with TRBJ1-3, with D perhaps TRBD1 (6 bases). V was cut by 5 bases and J by 1 base, with 9 bases left in between. This CDR3 region has 14 residues. CDR3 nucleotides: TGTGCCAGCAGTAAAGGGGGTTCTGGAAACACCATATATTTT. Protein sequence: CASSKGGSGNTIYF.

The chain is built from TRBV5-1 and TRBJ2-1; 7 nucleotides match TRBD2. The V segment lost 2 bases and the J segment 6 bases; nucleotides outside the gene matches: 20. This CDR3 contains 19 residues. Germline values: CDR1 SGHRS, CDR2 YFSETQ. CDR3 in amino acids: CASSFPRGSGVSFGNEQFF. The DNA of the CDR3 is TGCGCCAGCAGCTTTCCTCGGGGAAGCGGGGTCTCGTTTGGCAATGAGCAGTTCTTC.